Shown below are 21 T cell receptor beta chains from a single sample sequenced in a study of low-dose radiotherapy and immunotherapy resistance in tumors (dated by TCRdb to 2022 to 2024). In the paper's terms, the time point label means: after trial treatment. The label giving this sample's treatment or condition can be read as: LDRT plus nivolumab, ipilimumab, low-dose cyclophosphamide and aspirin (RACIN trial). TCRdb records Illumina HiSeq 2500 as the sequencer. Superscript III and a set of TRAV- and TRBV-specific primers were used to synthesize first-strand cDNA, so that both TCRalpha and TCRbeta chains were covered. TCRs were amplified for around 20 PCR cycles with Phusion, using a constant-region primer paired with the adapter attached to the V primers. TCRdb cleaned the public reads at Q25 with fastp, built clones with MiXCR and kept in-frame beta chains. Identical CDR3 protein sequences are pooled into one entry, listed with their most common genes and DNA. The sample profile shows about 80,000 distinct CDR3 sequences; about a sixth of them were found once. The ten largest account for 1.1% to 1.5% of the sample.

The input for sequencing was PBMCs, taken after low-dose radiotherapy plus immunotherapy. The receptors stem from a male donor with prostate cancer.

This clonotype has a count of ten or more. The V gene is TRBV4-3, the J gene TRBJ1-2, with D unclear. CDR3 length: 15 residues. Trimming took 4 bases from V and 4 from J, leaving 16 bases between them. Per germline, CDR1 LGHNA and CDR2 YSLEER. CDR3 bases: TGCGCCAGCAGCCCCACCCGATCTCTCCCCTATGGCTACACCTTC. It is translated as CASSPTRSLPYGYTF.

In its sample, this clonotype was seen many times. The gene calls are TRBV24-1 and TRBJ1-1; maybe TRBD1 (6 bases). The V end lost 4 bases, the J end lost 11 bases, and 19 bases lay between the germline ends. The CDR3 covers 14 residues. Germline assignment: CDR1 KGHDR and CDR2 SFDVKD. The CDR3 reads CATSDGGQQAKAFF. In DNA, the CDR3 is TGTGCCACCAGTGACGGAGGACAGCAAGCAAAGGCTTTCTTT.

This clonotype was seen at least ten times. J is TRBJ2-1 and V is TRBV27; 10 nucleotides match TRBD2. Germline loops: CDR1 MNHEY, CDR2 SMNVEV (reference sequence). V was pared by 6 bases and J by 6 bases, with 8 bases of the junction left unmatched. This CDR3 is built from 15 residues. The CDR3 DNA sequence: TGTGCCAGCAGCTTAGCGGGAGGATTTATCAATGAGCAGTTCTTC. Translated: CASSLAGGFINEQFF.

This clonotype was found many times. V and J are TRBV14 and TRBJ1-1, with D tentatively TRBD1 (5 bases). The CDR3 sequence is 18 residues long. The V gene's germline CDR1 is SGHDN and CDR2 FVKESK. V shed 4 bases and J shed 4 bases, with 25 bases lying between them. The CDR3 bases are TGTGCCAGCAGCCCCCTGGGTGGGAGTAAATTCGGGGGCACTGAAGCTTTCTTT. Its translation is CASSPLGGSKFGGTEAFF.

This clonotype was seen ten or more times. The chain couples TRBV7-3 to TRBJ2-1; weak D call: TRBD1 (6 bases). CDR3 length: 12 amino acids. Trimming stripped 2 bases from V and 7 bases from J, with 6 bases between. Germline V gene data show CDR1 as SGHTA and CDR2 as FQGTGA. Here the CDR3 DNA reads TGTGCCAGCAGCTTACAGGGGAATGAGCAGTTCTTC. Translation: CASSLQGNEQFF.

The chain joins TRBV9 to TRBJ1-4; 9 nucleotides line up with TRBD1. The CDR3 sequence is 15 residues long. The V gene end was trimmed by 3 bases and the J gene end by 7 bases; junction bases not matched to a gene: 7. Germline lookup yields CDR1 SGDLS and CDR2 YYNGEE. The CDR3 protein is CASSGGQGIREKLFF. CDR3 sequence (DNA): TGTGCCAGCAGCGGGGGACAGGGAATTCGTGAAAAACTGTTTTTT.

The J gene is TRBJ2-7, the V gene TRBV12-3 or TRBV12-4; TRBD2 matches at 8 bases. V trimming: 6 bases; J trimming: 9 bases; junction bases outside the gene matches: 13. This CDR3 spans 14 amino acids. The CDR3 DNA is TGTGCCAGCAGCCCGGGGGGGGGCGAAGGGGGGCAGTACTTC. Amino acids: CASSPGGGEGGQYF.

This clonotype was detected many times. The chain carries TRBV3-1 and TRBJ2-1; D tentatively fits TRBD1 or TRBD2 (7 bases each). CDR3 length: 15 amino acids. Germline CDR1 and CDR2: LGHDT and YNNKEL (reference sequence). Trimming took 3 bases from V and 4 from J, leaving 13 bases between them. The CDR3 coding sequence is TGTGCCAGCAGCCACCCAGGGGGGGGGTACAATGAGCAGTTCTTC. Its protein is CASSHPGGGYNEQFF.

A note on this clonotype: This is likely an artifact of a read error, given a far larger clone one base away. The chain employs TRBV9 and TRBJ2-3; a weak D match, TRBD1 (6 bases). Between the trimmed V and J ends, which lost 7 bases and 4 bases, there was a span of 25 bases. Per germline, CDR1 SGDLS and CDR2 YYNGEE. There are 17 residues in the CDR3. The CDR3 region has the DNA TGTGCCAGCTGCGGCGACCTAATGCGGACAGTTCCAGATACGCAGTATTTT. Translation gives CASCGDLMRTVPDTQYF.

This clonotype came up many times. This chain joins TRBV7-8 and TRBJ1-3; D is ambiguous. This CDR3 has 12 residues. From germline, CDR1 is SGHVS and CDR2 FQNEAQ. V lost 6 bases and J lost 4, with 7 bases in between. CDR3 sequence (DNA): TGTGCCAGCAGTCTCCCAGGAAACACCATATATTTT. Translating it yields CASSLPGNTIYF.

This clonotype was detected many times. V and J are TRBV28 and TRBJ2-3, with a tentative D call TRBD1 (6 bases). CDR3 length: 13 amino acids. Between the trimmed V and J ends, which lost 7 bases and 1 base, there was a span of 9 bases. The V gene's germline CDR1 is MDHEN and CDR2 SYDVKM. The CDR3, as DNA: TGTGCCAGCATAAACAGGGGCACAGATACGCAGTATTTT. Its translation: CASINRGTDTQYF.

This clonotype has only a few counts. CDR3 region: CASTDRVSRSNQPQHF. The DNA of the CDR3 is TGTGCCAGCACCGACCGTGTTTCTAGGAGCAATCAGCCCCAGCATTTT. The V and J genes are TRBV6-2 or TRBV6-3 and TRBJ1-5; D remains ambiguous. The V end lost 7 bases, the J end lost 1 base, and 17 bases lay between the germline ends. This CDR3 comprises 16 residues. Germline CDR1 reads MNHEY; CDR2 reads SVGEGT.

The genes are TRBV7-2 and TRBJ2-7, with D tentatively TRBD1 or TRBD2 (5 bases each). This CDR3 region has 15 residues. Trimming pared 0 bases from V and 4 bases from J, leaving 13 bases between. Germline V gives CDR1 SGHTA, CDR2 FQGNSA. As DNA, the CDR3 is TGTGCCAGCAGCTTAGCGCCGGGACCTTTTTACGAGCAGTACTTC. This translates into CASSLAPGPFYEQYF. Drawing the rest from reference TRBV7-2 and TRBJ2-7, the complete variable domain is GAGVSQSPSNKVTEKGKDVELRCDPISGHTALYWYRQSLGQGLEFLIYFQGNSAPDKSGLPSDRFSAERTGGSVSTLTIQRTQQEDSAVYLCASSLAPGPFYEQYFGPGTRLTVT.

The table lists this clonotype with many counts. The chain is built from TRBV4-2 and TRBJ2-4; D is perhaps TRBD1 (5 bases). In germline, CDR1 is LGHNA, CDR2 YNFKEQ. Trimming took off 1 base at V and 0 bases at J, with 13 bases between the two ends. The CDR3 sequence is 17 residues long. The CDR3 loop reads CASSQVSQGLAKNIQYF. The DNA of the CDR3 is TGTGCCAGCAGCCAAGTATCCCAGGGTTTAGCCAAAAACATTCAGTACTTC.

This clonotype has ten or more counts. The V gene is TRBV18, the J gene TRBJ2-7; TRBD1 matches 9 bases. This CDR3 spans 17 amino acids. V dropped 2 bases and J dropped 2; count of bases not matched to a gene: 10. Germline CDR1 KGHSH, CDR2 LQKENI. CDR3 sequence (DNA): TGTGCCAGCTCACCAACCATCCGGACAGGGGCTACCTACGAGCAGTACTTC. Translation gives CASSPTIRTGATYEQYF.

In this sample, this clonotype turned up many times. The chain uses TRBV19 and TRBJ2-1, with D possibly being TRBD1 or TRBD2 (7 bases each). Trimming cost V 3 bases and J 8 bases, with 14 bases left between them. Per germline, CDR1 LNHDA and CDR2 SQIVND (reference sequence). The CDR3 spans 14 residues. DNA of the CDR3: TGTGCCAGTAGTATCCAGACAGGGAGGGATGAGCAGTTCTTC. Translated, it gives CASSIQTGRDEQFF.

The sample holds many counts of this clonotype. J is TRBJ2-7 and V is TRBV10-3; D might be TRBD2 (6 bases). The CDR3 has 13 residues. CDR1 and CDR2 from the germline V gene are ENHRY and SYGVKD. V was trimmed by 3 bases and J by 4 bases, leaving 10 bases between them. CDR3 amino acids: CAISDGTPYEQYF. The CDR3 DNA sequence: TGTGCCATCAGTGACGGGACTCCGTACGAGCAGTACTTC.

This clonotype occurred many times. This chain connects TRBV29-1 to TRBJ2-1, with D hard to call. The length of the CDR3 is 13 residues. V lost 0 bases to trimming and J lost 9 bases, with 12 bases between them. Germline-derived CDR1 and CDR2 are SQVTM and ANQGSEA. The CDR3, as DNA: TGCAGCGTTGAAGATGAAGTCCGGCGTGAGCAGTTCTTC. Amino acids: CSVEDEVRREQFF.

This clonotype was seen at least ten times. The chain combines TRBV15 with TRBJ2-1; D not resolved. V shed 2 bases and J shed 12 bases, with 8 bases lying between them. The CDR3 sequence is 11 residues long. Germline CDR1 and CDR2: LNHNV and YYDKDF (reference sequence). The CDR3 DNA follows: TGTGCCACCAGCAGATTATCAGGGCAGTTCTTC. This sequence encodes CATSRLSGQFF.

This clonotype came up many times. V and J are TRBV3-1 and TRBJ1-1; D not certain. Germline lookup yields CDR1 LGHDT and CDR2 YNNKEL (reference sequence). V was shortened by 4 bases and J by 1 base, with 7 bases between the two germline ends. The CDR3 extends over 13 amino acids. The CDR3 DNA reads TGTGCCAGCAGCCCGGGCCCGAACACTGAAGCTTTCTTT. Translated: CASSPGPNTEAFF.

Comments on this clonotype: A far larger clone lies a single base away; this is likely a read error. The chain uses TRBV6-5 and TRBJ2-1; tentative D call: TRBD2 (6 bases). Deletions cut 7 bases from V and 7 bases from J, with 14 bases between. Looked up from germline, CDR1 is MNHEY and CDR2 is SVGAGI. The CDR3 runs to 13 residues. CDR3 protein: CASIPVGGNEQFF. The CDR3 region has the DNA TGTGCCAGCATTCCAGTGGGGGGTAATGAGCAGTTCTTC.